This T cell receptor beta chain was captured in a study of T cells in Graves' hyperthyroidism and ophthalmopathy. This clonotype was detected only a few times. What was amplified from RNA transcripts were TCR beta CDR3 regions. Primed by the HTBI set, a first-round RT-PCR was run on the TCR CDR3. TCRdb independently ran MiXCR on the multiplex PCR reads; one entry per CDR3 protein. The sample shows around 300,000 distinct CDR3 sequences, approximately 15% of them seen only once. Trimming at V came to 7 bases and at J to 1 base, leaving 6 bases not matched to a gene. CDR1 is SQVTM and CDR2 is ANQGSEA in the germline V gene. The CDR3 consists of 14 residues.

Sequenced input: blood. This rearrangement joins TRBV29-1 to TRBJ2-3, with 9 bases aligning to TRBD1. The sequence derives from a woman aged 25 to 45 with Graves' hyperthyroidism. The CDR3 protein is CSGTGAGGTDTQYF. The CDR3 coding sequence is TGCAGCGGGACAGGGGCTGGGGGCACAGATACGCAGTATTTT.